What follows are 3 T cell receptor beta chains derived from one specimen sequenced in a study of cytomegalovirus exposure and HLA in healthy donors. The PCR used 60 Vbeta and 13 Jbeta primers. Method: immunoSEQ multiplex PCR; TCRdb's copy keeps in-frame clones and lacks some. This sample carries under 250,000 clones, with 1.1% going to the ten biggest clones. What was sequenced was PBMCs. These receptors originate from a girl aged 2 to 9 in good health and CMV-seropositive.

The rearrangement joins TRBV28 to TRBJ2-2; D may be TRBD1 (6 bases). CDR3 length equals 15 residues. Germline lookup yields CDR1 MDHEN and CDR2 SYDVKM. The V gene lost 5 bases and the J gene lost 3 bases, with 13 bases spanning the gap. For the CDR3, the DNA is TGTGCCAGCAGTCTCCCGGACAGATACACCGGGGAGCTGTTTTTT. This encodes CASSLPDRYTGELFF.

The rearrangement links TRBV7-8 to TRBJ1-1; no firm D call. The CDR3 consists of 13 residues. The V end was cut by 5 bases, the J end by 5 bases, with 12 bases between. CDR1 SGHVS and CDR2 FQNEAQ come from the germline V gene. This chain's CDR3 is CASSLDYWTEAFF. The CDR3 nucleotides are TGTGCCAGCAGCCTGGACTACTGGACTGAAGCTTTCTTT.

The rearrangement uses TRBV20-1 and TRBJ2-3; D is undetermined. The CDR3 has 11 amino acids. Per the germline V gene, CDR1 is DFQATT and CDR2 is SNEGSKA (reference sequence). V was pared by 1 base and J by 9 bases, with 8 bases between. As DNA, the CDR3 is TGCAGTGCTAGAGCAGGCGAAACGCAGTATTTT. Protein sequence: CSARAGETQYF.